This TCR beta chain was sequenced in a study of graft-versus-host responses after intestinal transplantation. Study at large: Anti-thymocyte globulin induction was given to all recipients, followed by tacrolimus and steroids for around three years.

Germline CDR1 and CDR2: SGHTA and FQGTGA. Trimming pared 4 bases from V and 4 bases from J, leaving 17 bases between. The CDR3 is made up of 15 amino acids. The study, taken as a whole, reports: The study found high graft-versus-host to host-versus-graft clonal ratios in allografts of patients with graft-donor T cell macrochimerism.

The assay was immunoSEQ multiplex PCR, and TCRdb's table has in-frame clones only and misses some. The table has more than 80,000 clones, approximately 91% seen once; the top ten hold 0.34%. Notes on this clone: Its matching antigen is unknown.

This sequence originates from a human donor who received an intestinal transplant. The input for sequencing was unstimulated CD4+ T cells sorted from spleen or lymph node cells, taken before intestinal transplant. The chain recombines TRBV7-3 with TRBJ2-7; D perhaps matches TRBD1 (6 bases). The CDR3 here is CASSSTGTLRYEQYF. The CDR3 nucleotides are TGTGCCAGCAGCTCCACCGGGACACTCCGTTACGAGCAGTACTTC.